A single sample is the source of the 30 T cell receptor beta chains below, sequenced in a study of shared T cell receptors in the human thymus. Generated by immunoSEQ multiplex PCR, the TCRdb table keeps only in-frame clones and is missing some. The data hold about 380,000 clones, with roughly 94% observed a single time. Sequences were obtained from thymocytes. The source is a human donor.

This clone was detected once. The rearrangement joins TRBV28 to TRBJ2-2; no firm D call. Per germline, CDR1 MDHEN and CDR2 SYDVKM. The CDR3 runs to 14 residues. The ends were cut back, 6 bases at V and 4 bases at J, with 12 bases in the middle. The CDR3: CASSPRSGTGELFF. CDR3 DNA sequence: TGTGCCAGCAGCCCCCGGTCTGGCACCGGGGAGCTGTTTTTT.

This clone was picked up one time. The V call is TRBV5-4, the J call TRBJ2-7; TRBD1 agrees at 9 bases. CDR1 is SGHNT, CDR2 YYREEE, per germline (reference sequence). V shed 4 bases, J shed 1 base, and the junction held 9 bases outside the gene matches. This CDR3 contains 16 residues. CDR3 nucleotides: TGTGCCAGCAGCCAACACAGGACAGGGGAGTCCTACGAGCAGTACTTC. Translating gives CASSQHRTGESYEQYF.

V gene TRBV28 combines with J gene TRBJ2-6, with unresolved D. This CDR3 has 18 amino acids. CDR1 is MDHEN and CDR2 is SYDVKM in the germline V gene. V was trimmed by 4 bases and J by 4 bases, leaving 20 bases between them. The CDR3: CASSYVGLGPPGANVLTF. In nucleotides, the CDR3 is TGTGCCAGCAGTTATGTCGGTCTAGGCCCTCCGGGGGCCAACGTCCTGACTTTC. Using reference TRBV28 and TRBJ2-6 for the parts outside the CDR3, the full variable domain is DVKVTQSSRYLVKRTGEKVFLECVQDMDHENMFWYRQDPGLGLRLIYFSYDVKMKEKGDIPEGYSVSREKKERFSLILESASTNQTSMYLCASSYVGLGPPGANVLTFGAGSRLTVL.

The table lists this clone with a count of one. The chain is built from TRBV7-9 and TRBJ2-7; D is unresolved. CDR3 length: 14 residues. The V end was cut by 2 bases, the J end by 4 bases, with 12 bases between. Germline CDR1 is SEHNR and CDR2 is FQNEAQ (reference sequence). The CDR3 DNA reads TGTGCCAGCAGCTTAAGGAAAAACTTATACGAGCAGTACTTC. It yields the protein CASSLRKNLYEQYF. Combining the CDR3 with reference TRBV7-9 and TRBJ2-7 gives the whole variable domain DTGVSQNPRHKITKRGQNVTFRCDPISEHNRLYWYRQTLGQGPEFLTYFQNEAQLEKSRLLSDRFSAERPKGSFSTLEIQRTEQGDSAMYLCASSLRKNLYEQYFGPGTRLTVT.

The rearrangement uses TRBV15 and TRBJ2-1, with a weak D call TRBD2 (6 bases). The germline CDR1 and CDR2 sequences are LNHNV and YYDKDF (reference sequence). CDR3 length: 16 amino acids. The V end lost 3 bases, the J end lost 4 bases, and 16 bases lay between the germline ends. This CDR3 is CATSRPGLAHYNEQFF. CDR3 DNA: TGTGCCACCAGCAGGCCGGGGCTAGCGCATTACAATGAGCAGTTCTTC.

V gene TRBV23-1 combines with J gene TRBJ1-2, with a tentative D call TRBD1 (5 bases). TRBV23-1 is an ORF; its function is uncertain. V gave up 0 bases and J gave up 4 bases, with 24 bases separating them. This CDR3 has 19 amino acids. The CDR3 protein is CASSQSVKGRRSSSYGYTF. Written as DNA, the CDR3 is TGCGCCAGCAGTCAATCCGTAAAGGGGCGCAGGAGTAGTAGCTATGGCTACACCTTC.

The chain uses TRBV6-1 and TRBJ2-3; tentatively, D is TRBD2 (6 bases). CDR3 length: 14 residues. Trimming removed 7 bases at V and 6 bases at J, with 17 bases between. The V gene's germline CDR1 is MNHNS and CDR2 SASEGT. CDR3: CASKTGTSSDTQYF. The CDR3 DNA sequence: TGTGCCAGCAAAACCGGCACTAGCTCGGATACGCAGTATTTT.

The V gene is TRBV5-1, the J gene TRBJ1-3; D possibly corresponds to TRBD1 (5 bases). This CDR3 has 14 residues. V gave up 3 bases and J gave up 4 bases, with 11 bases separating them. Germline CDR1 and CDR2: SGHRS and YFSETQ. This CDR3 reads CASSSRDSGNTIYF. CDR3 bases: TGCGCCAGCAGCTCACGGGACTCCGGAAACACCATATATTTT.

The V call is TRBV25-1, the J call TRBJ2-7; a possible D gene is TRBD1 (6 bases). The germline CDR1 and CDR2 sequences are MGHDK and SYGVNS. The CDR3 loop spans 14 amino acids. Trimming took 3 bases from V and 4 from J, leaving 13 bases between them. The CDR3 bases are TGTGCCAGCAGTGATCTAGGACAGAGATACGAGCAGTACTTC. Amino acids: CASSDLGQRYEQYF.

The chain links TRBV6-5 to TRBJ1-1, with D unresolved. Germline V gene lookup returns CDR1 MNHEY and CDR2 SVGAGI. The ends were cut back, 7 bases at V and 0 bases at J, with 12 bases in the middle. The CDR3 is 14 amino acids. For the CDR3, the DNA is TGTGCCAGCATGTCCGATCCAATGAACACTGAAGCTTTCTTT. As protein: CASMSDPMNTEAFF.

The chain carries TRBV6-1 and TRBJ2-2, with 9 bases matching TRBD1. CDR1 is MNHNS, CDR2 SASEGT, per germline. The CDR3 runs to 17 residues. J was trimmed by 3 bases and V by 3 bases; bases with no gene match: 8. The CDR3 reads CASSDISRQGDTGELFF. CDR3 sequence (DNA): TGTGCCAGCAGTGACATTAGCCGACAGGGGGACACCGGGGAGCTGTTTTTT.

J is TRBJ2-1 and V is TRBV11-2, with 10 positions matching TRBD1. The CDR3 extends over 15 amino acids. The junction had 9 bases not matched to a gene; V was cut back by 6 bases and J by 7 bases. Germline V lookup: CDR1 SGHAT, CDR2 FQNNGV. CDR3 loop: CASSYRDRGCNEQFF. The CDR3 nucleotides are TGTGCCAGCAGTTACCGGGACAGGGGTTGTAATGAGCAGTTCTTC.

This rearrangement joins TRBV4-1 to TRBJ2-2; D perhaps matches TRBD1 (6 bases). V was clipped by 4 bases and J by 5 bases, with 11 bases between them. This CDR3 has 14 residues. CDR1 and CDR2 from the germline V gene are MGHRA and YSYEKL. The CDR3 loop reads CASSRITGTGELFF. The CDR3 region has the DNA TGCGCCAGCAGCCGTATTACAGGGACCGGGGAGCTGTTTTTT.

This chain links TRBV4-3 with TRBJ2-2; D gene unclear. Germline V gene sequence: CDR1 LGHNA, CDR2 YSLEER. This CDR3 has 13 amino acids. V was shortened by 0 bases and J by 4 bases, with 3 bases between the two germline ends. CDR3 nucleotide sequence: TGCGCCAGCAGCCAAGATGGCACCGGGGAGCTGTTTTTT. It yields the protein CASSQDGTGELFF.

The chain recombines TRBV18 with TRBJ2-7; D unresolved. Deletions cut 3 bases from V and 7 bases from J, with 10 bases between. CDR1 and CDR2 from the germline V gene are KGHSH and LQKENI. This CDR3 comprises 12 residues. CDR3 sequence reads: CASSPDQREQYF. The DNA of the CDR3 is TGTGCCAGCTCACCGGATCAGCGAGAGCAGTACTTC.

The chain has TRBV28 and TRBJ2-7; TRBD2 might be the D (5 bases). Germline values: CDR1 MDHEN, CDR2 SYDVKM. The CDR3 runs to 15 residues. V lost 4 bases, J lost 6 bases, and 19 bases lay in between. The CDR3: CASSSERRPSGEQYF. The CDR3 DNA is TGTGCCAGCAGTTCCGAGCGGAGACCCTCCGGCGAGCAGTACTTC.

V is TRBV7-9 and J is TRBJ2-1, with 13 bases identical to TRBD2. The trim removed 2 bases at V and 10 bases at J, leaving 8 bases unmatched. The CDR3 runs to 16 residues. Per germline, CDR1 SEHNR and CDR2 FQNEAQ (reference sequence). In nucleotides, the CDR3 is TGTGCCAGCAGCTTATTCGGGACTAGCGGGACGTGGGAGCAGTTCTTC. It yields the protein CASSLFGTSGTWEQFF.

Here the CDR3 reads CASSYEATYNEQFF. In DNA, the CDR3 is TGTGCCAGCAGTTATGAGGCCACGTACAATGAGCAGTTCTTC. The genes are TRBV27 and TRBJ2-1, with D unclear. V was trimmed by 4 bases and J by 4 bases, leaving 11 bases between them. This CDR3 has 14 residues. Germline loops: CDR1 MNHEY, CDR2 SMNVEV (reference sequence).

The chain employs TRBV9 and TRBJ2-2; possibly TRBD2 for D (5 bases). CDR3 length: 20 amino acids. Trimming stripped 3 bases from V and 5 bases from J, with 29 bases between. Germline loops: CDR1 SGDLS, CDR2 YYNGEE. The CDR3 loop is CASSDLDSRQVPFETGELFF. The CDR3 bases are TGTGCCAGCAGCGATTTGGACTCCCGCCAGGTCCCATTCGAGACCGGGGAGCTGTTTTTT. The full variable domain, in which reference TRBV9 and TRBJ2-2 provide the parts outside the CDR3, is DSGVTQTPKHLITATGQRVTLRCSPRSGDLSVYWYQQSLDQGLQFLIQYYNGEERAKGNILERFSAQQFPDLHSELNLSSLELGDSALYFCASSDLDSRQVPFETGELFFGEGSRLTVL.

The chain combines TRBV9 with TRBJ2-1; 10 bases agree with TRBD2. With 3 bases clipped from V and 0 bases from J, the junction kept 6 bases outside the gene matches. From germline, CDR1 is SGDLS and CDR2 YYNGEE. The CDR3 has 17 amino acids. The CDR3 reads CASSETSGSSSYNEQFF. The CDR3 nucleotides read TGTGCCAGCAGCGAGACTAGCGGGTCCAGCTCCTACAATGAGCAGTTCTTC.

The chain employs TRBV20-1 and TRBJ2-3; D uncertain. The CDR3 consists of 10 residues. V lost 5 bases to trimming and J lost 2 bases, with 2 bases between them. Germline V gene sequence: CDR1 DFQATT, CDR2 SNEGSKA (reference sequence). CDR3 nucleotide sequence: TGCAGTGCTGCCACAGATACGCAGTATTTT. This gives the protein CSAATDTQYF.

This clone was detected a few times. The chain is built from TRBV28 and TRBJ1-5; D might be TRBD1 (5 bases). The CDR3 totals 11 residues. The V gene's germline CDR1 is MDHEN and CDR2 SYDVKM. V gave up 5 bases and J gave up 11 bases, with 10 bases separating them. The CDR3 region is CASSRWGAQHF. The CDR3 DNA is TGTGCCAGCAGTCGCTGGGGGGCCCAGCATTTT.

V usage is TRBV5-5 and J usage is TRBJ2-1; D unresolved. Germline V lookup: CDR1 SGHKS, CDR2 YYEKEE (reference sequence). The CDR3 totals 13 residues. V was shortened by 0 bases and J by 9 bases, with 10 bases between the two germline ends. The CDR3 nucleotides are TGTGCCAGCAGCTTGGATAGAGGTCCTGAGCAGTTCTTC. Residues: CASSLDRGPEQFF. The variable domain in full, with the rest retrieved from reference TRBV5-5 and TRBJ2-1, is DAGVTQSPTHLIKTRGQQVTLRCSPISGHKSVSWYQQVLGQGPQFIFQYYEKEERGRGNFPDRFSARQFPNYSSELNVNALLLGDSALYLCASSLDRGPEQFFGPGTRLTVL.

The chain is built from TRBV28 and TRBJ1-2, with D unresolved. The CDR3 is 16 residues long. V lost 3 bases, J lost 0 bases, and 14 bases lay in between. CDR1 and CDR2 (germline): MDHEN, SYDVKM. CDR3 DNA: TGTGCCAGCAGTTTGGGTAGACCCGACCCTAACTATGGCTACACCTTC. Protein: CASSLGRPDPNYGYTF.

The chain links TRBV9 to TRBJ1-2; no reliable D call. This CDR3 has 15 residues. CDR1 and CDR2 from the germline V gene are SGDLS and YYNGEE. Between the trimmed V and J ends, which lost 1 base and 2 bases, there was a span of 12 bases. The chain's CDR3 is CASSVHSVVNYGYTF. The CDR3 nucleotides are TGTGCCAGCAGCGTACACAGTGTCGTAAACTATGGCTACACCTTC.

This clone has a single count. CDR3 protein: CASSGARGVNEQYF. CDR3 in DNA: TGTGCCAGTAGCGGGGCCAGAGGAGTCAACGAGCAGTACTTC. The J gene is TRBJ2-7, the V gene TRBV19; tentatively, D is TRBD1 or TRBD2 (5 bases each). Germline-derived CDR1 and CDR2 are LNHDA and SQIVND (reference sequence). This CDR3 is built from 14 residues. V was trimmed by 6 bases and J by 5 bases, leaving 17 bases between them.

This chain uses TRBV4-1 with TRBJ2-7; either TRBD1 or TRBD2 may supply D (6 bases each). Trimming removed 0 bases from V and 5 bases from J, with 20 bases in between. Germline loops: CDR1 MGHRA, CDR2 YSYEKL. The CDR3 totals 17 residues. The CDR3 nucleotides are TGCGCCAGCAGCCAAGAAGAAAGGGGGGTCTTTTGGCACGAGCAGTACTTC. Translating it yields CASSQEERGVFWHEQYF.

The chain links TRBV10-1 to TRBJ2-1; 8 bases line up with TRBD1. The CDR3 has 16 residues. Per the germline V gene, CDR1 is WNHNN and CDR2 is SYGVQD (reference sequence). V lost 0 bases, J lost 6 bases, and 7 bases stayed unmatched. The CDR3, as DNA: TGCGCCAGCAGTGAGTCCGGGACAGGAGGAAGCAATGAGCAGTTCTTC. Translated: CASSESGTGGSNEQFF.

This sequence joins TRBV30 and TRBJ1-2; 8 bases fit TRBD1. Per germline, CDR1 GTSNPN and CDR2 SVGIG (reference sequence). J was trimmed by 0 bases and V by 4 bases; bases with no gene match: 10. CDR3 length: 16 amino acids. The CDR3 DNA sequence: TGTGCCTGGATCTCGACAGGGGCCCTAACTAACTATGGCTACACCTTC. As protein: CAWISTGALTNYGYTF.

The V call is TRBV4-1, the J call TRBJ2-7; TRBD1 matches at 9 bases. Germline CDR1 MGHRA, CDR2 YSYEKL. Trimming took 3 bases from V and 4 from J; bases not matched to a gene: 4. The CDR3 has 14 residues. The CDR3 region has the DNA TGCGCCAGCAGCCAGGACAGGGGTCGGTACGAGCAGTACTTC. This encodes CASSQDRGRYEQYF.